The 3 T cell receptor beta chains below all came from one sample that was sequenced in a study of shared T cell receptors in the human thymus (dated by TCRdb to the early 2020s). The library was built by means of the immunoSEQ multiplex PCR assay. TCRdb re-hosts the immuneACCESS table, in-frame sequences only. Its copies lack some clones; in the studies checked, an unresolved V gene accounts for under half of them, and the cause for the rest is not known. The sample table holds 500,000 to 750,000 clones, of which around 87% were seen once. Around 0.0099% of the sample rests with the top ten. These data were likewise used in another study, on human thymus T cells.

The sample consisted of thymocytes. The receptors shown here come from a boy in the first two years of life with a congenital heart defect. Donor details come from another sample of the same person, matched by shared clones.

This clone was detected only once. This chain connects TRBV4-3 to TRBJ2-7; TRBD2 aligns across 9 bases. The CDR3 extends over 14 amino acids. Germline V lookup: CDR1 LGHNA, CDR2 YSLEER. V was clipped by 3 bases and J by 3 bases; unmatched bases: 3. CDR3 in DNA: TGCGCCAGCAGCCAGGGGCGGGAGGGCTACGAGCAGTACTTC. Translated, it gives CASSQGREGYEQYF.

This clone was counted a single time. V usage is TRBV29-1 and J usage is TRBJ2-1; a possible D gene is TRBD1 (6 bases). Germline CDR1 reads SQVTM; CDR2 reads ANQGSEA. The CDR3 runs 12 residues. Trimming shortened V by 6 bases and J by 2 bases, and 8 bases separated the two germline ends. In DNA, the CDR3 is TGCAGCGTGGGGGACACCTACAATGAGCAGTTCTTC. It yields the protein CSVGDTYNEQFF.

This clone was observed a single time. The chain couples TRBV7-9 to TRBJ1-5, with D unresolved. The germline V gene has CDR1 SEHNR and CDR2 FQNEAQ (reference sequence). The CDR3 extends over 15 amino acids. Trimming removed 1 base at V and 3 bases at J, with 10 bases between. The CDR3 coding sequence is TGTGCCAGCAGCTTAGATAAGCAGGACAATCAGCCCCAGCATTTT. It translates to CASSLDKQDNQPQHF.